The rows below give T cell receptor beta chains drawn from one sample of a study of regulatory T cells in long-lasting Graves disease. Each CDR3 protein is one row after TCRdb ran MiXCR on the multiplex PCR reads. The table has a few hundred thousand distinct CDR3 sequences, around 21% seen once. The specimen was peripheral blood mononuclear cells (PBMCs), collected at new diagnosis, from a patient treated with antithyroid drugs. These TCRs come from a female donor with Graves disease. Both conserved end residues are part of each CDR3. The order of the fields is D gene, V gene, J gene, clone size, CDR3 DNA, CDR3 protein. A D gene is named only where the DNA matches it firmly. Expanded clones are given a class, and other clones once, few, many or no size at all.

TRBD1	TRBV5-4	TRBJ2-7	many	TGTGCCAGCCAAGGGCAGGGGGCAAGGGACGAGCAGTACTTC	CASQGQGARDEQYF
NA	TRBV18	TRBJ2-2	NA	TGTGCCAGCTCACCGGGGGGCGCCGACGGGGAGCTGTTTTTT	CASSPGGADGELFF
TRBD1	TRBV4-1	TRBJ2-1	many	TGCGCCAGCAGCCATTCAGGGGGCGACTACAATGAGCAGTTCTTC	CASSHSGGDYNEQFF
NA	TRBV27	TRBJ2-1	many	TGTGCCAGCAGTTTATTACCCGAGCTTTACAATGAGCAGTTCTTC	CASSLLPELYNEQFF
TRBD2	TRBV28	TRBJ2-7	many	TGTGCCAGCAGCCAACTAGCGCCTCAGGTTTACGAGCAGTACTTC	CASSQLAPQVYEQYF
NA	TRBV6-5	TRBJ1-2	NA	TGTGCCAGCAGTTCGAGGGGATGGGAAGGCTACACCTTC	CASSSRGWEGYTF
TRBD2	TRBV9	TRBJ2-1	NA	TGTGCCAGCAGCGCCCCTAGCGGGGGAAGTTTGAATGAGCAGTTCTTC	CASSAPSGGSLNEQFF
NA	TRBV20-1	TRBJ1-1	few	TGCAGTGCTAGTCAATTGGGGGACACTGAAGCTTTCTTT	CSASQLGDTEAFF
TRBD1	TRBV12-3/TRBV12-4	TRBJ1-2	NA	TGTGCCAGCAGCCTAAGGGGGCCAACTTATGGCTACACCTTC	CASSLRGPTYGYTF
NA	TRBV20-1	TRBJ2-7	many	TGCAGTGCCTTCTCGGCCGTAGCTTCGGGCGAGCAGTACTTC	CSAFSAVASGEQYF
TRBD1	TRBV27	TRBJ2-6	NA	TGTGCCAGCAGTTTGCAGGGACAGAGGCTGTCTGGGGCCAACGTCCTGACTTTC	CASSLQGQRLSGANVLTF
TRBD2	TRBV29-1	TRBJ2-2	many	TGCAGCGTTGTGGGAGGGCCCAACACCGGGGAGCTGTTTTTT	CSVVGGPNTGELFF
NA	TRBV27	TRBJ2-7	few	TGTGCCAGCAGTTTATCTGCTAGCTCCATCTACGAGCAGTACTTC	CASSLSASSIYEQYF
NA	TRBV28	TRBJ2-7	many	TGTGCCAGCAGTTTCTACAGGGCCTACGAGCAGTACTTC	CASSFYRAYEQYF
NA	TRBV28	TRBJ2-3	many	TGTGCCAGCAGACTTAATAGACAGTCGGGGCAGTATTTT	CASRLNRQSGQYF
NA	TRBV2	TRBJ2-5	NA	TGTGCCAGCAGTTCAGGGAGACAAGAGACCCAGTACTTC	CASSSGRQETQYF
NA	TRBV11-3	TRBJ2-7	NA	TGTGCCAGCAGCCCCCCCGGGCGGGACGAGCAGTACTTC	CASSPPGRDEQYF
NA	TRBV12-3/TRBV12-4	TRBJ2-7	many	TGTGCCAGCAGCTCCTCCCGGGACGGAGAGTACGAGCAGTACTTC	CASSSSRDGEYEQYF
TRBD1	TRBV28	TRBJ1-2	many	TGTGCCAGCAAGGGACAGGGTACGGATGGCTACACCTTC	CASKGQGTDGYTF
NA	TRBV20-1	TRBJ2-1	many	TGCAGTGCTAGAGGCAGGGCCGATGAGCAGTTCTTC	CSARGRADEQFF
TRBD2	TRBV9	TRBJ2-1	NA	TGTGCCAGCAGCGTCCGCGGGAGTGCCTACAATGAGCAGTTCTTC	CASSVRGSAYNEQFF
NA	TRBV4-3	TRBJ1-1	NA	TGCGCCAGCAGAGGGAGGGGATTCACTGAAGCTTTCTTT	CASRGRGFTEAFF